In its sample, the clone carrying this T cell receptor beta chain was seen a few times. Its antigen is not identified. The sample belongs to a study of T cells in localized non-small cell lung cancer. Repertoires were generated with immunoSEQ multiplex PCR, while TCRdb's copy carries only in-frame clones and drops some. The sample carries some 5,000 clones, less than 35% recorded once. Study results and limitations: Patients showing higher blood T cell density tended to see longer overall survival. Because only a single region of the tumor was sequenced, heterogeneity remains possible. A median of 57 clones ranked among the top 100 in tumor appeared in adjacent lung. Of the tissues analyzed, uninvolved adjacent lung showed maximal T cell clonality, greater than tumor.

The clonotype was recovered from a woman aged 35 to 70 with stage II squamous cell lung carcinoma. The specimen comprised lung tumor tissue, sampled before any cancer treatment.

Here the CDR3 DNA reads TGTGCCAGCAGCCAAGTCCGCCAGGGTGTGGAAAAACTGTTTTTT. It specifies CASSQVRQGVEKLFF. The V call is TRBV14, the J call TRBJ1-4; D is perhaps TRBD1 (5 bases). Trimming took 1 base from V and 8 from J, leaving 14 bases between them. CDR3 length: 15 amino acids. Germline lookup yields CDR1 SGHDN and CDR2 FVKESK.